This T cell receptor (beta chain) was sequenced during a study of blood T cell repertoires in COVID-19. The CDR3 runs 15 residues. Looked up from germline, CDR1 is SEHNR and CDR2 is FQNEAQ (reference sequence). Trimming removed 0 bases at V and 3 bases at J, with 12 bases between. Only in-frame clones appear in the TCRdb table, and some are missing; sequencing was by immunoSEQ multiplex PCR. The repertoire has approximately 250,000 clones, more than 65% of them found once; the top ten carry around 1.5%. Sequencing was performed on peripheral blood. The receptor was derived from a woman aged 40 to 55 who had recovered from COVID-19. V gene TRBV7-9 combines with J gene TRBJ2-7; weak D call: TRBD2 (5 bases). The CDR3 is CASSLAGGSNYEQYF. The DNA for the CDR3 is TGTGCCAGCAGCTTAGCAGGCGGGTCAAACTACGAGCAGTACTTC.